Below are 19 T cell receptor beta chains sequenced from a single sample in a study of blood T cells in healthy people across ages. Primers used in a second PCR of about 7 to 12 cycles were a sample-barcoded 5' primer and a J-beta primer mix. TCRdb reprocessed the 5' RACE reads via MiXCR and lists one record per CDR3 protein. The sample has 580,000 or so distinct CDR3 sequences, around 48% seen once. The sample taken for sequencing was blood. The receptors stem from a man at least 80 years old in good health.

The chain has TRBV13 and TRBJ2-1; D may correspond to TRBD1 or TRBD2 (5 bases each). The CDR3 spans 14 residues. Germline CDR1 and CDR2: PRHDT and FYEKMQ (reference sequence). The V end lost 7 bases, the J end lost 3 bases, and 13 bases lay between the germline ends. CDR3 protein: CASNSGTFYNEQFF. The CDR3 region has the DNA TGTGCCAGCAACTCAGGGACCTTCTACAATGAGCAGTTCTTC.

V usage is TRBV7-2 and J usage is TRBJ2-1; D gene uncertain. The CDR3 runs 11 residues. Germline V gives CDR1 SGHTA, CDR2 FQGNSA. V lost 5 bases and J lost 8, with 7 bases in between. CDR3 sequence reads: CASSMRHEQFF. In DNA, the CDR3 is TGTGCCAGCAGCATGAGACATGAGCAGTTCTTC.

The chain combines TRBV7-2 with TRBJ1-3; no firm D call. The CDR3 runs to 14 residues. V lost 5 bases, J lost 9 bases, and 17 bases lay in between. Germline loops: CDR1 SGHTA, CDR2 FQGNSA. The CDR3 DNA reads as TGTGCCAGCAGCGTAGGGCAGGCCGCCAGCACCATATATTTT. Encoded protein: CASSVGQAASTIYF.

V gene TRBV20-1 combines with J gene TRBJ2-1, with 9 positions matching TRBD2. The CDR3 is 17 amino acids. Germline CDR1 reads DFQATT; CDR2 reads SNEGSKA (reference sequence). The junction had 8 bases not matched to a gene; V was cut back by 1 base and J by 1 base. CDR3 DNA sequence: TGCAGTGCTAGAGCTAGTAGCGGGAGAGGGTCCTACAATGAGCAGTTCTTC. Amino acids: CSARASSGRGSYNEQFF.

This rearrangement joins TRBV20-1 to TRBJ2-4, with a tentative D call TRBD1 (5 bases). With the DNA end fitting TRBJ2-7 better, the J assignment may be wrong. CDR1 and CDR2 from the germline V gene are DFQATT and SNEGSKA (reference sequence). The CDR3 length is 15 residues. The CDR3 loop reads CSARRAQDITYEQYF. DNA for the CDR3: TGCAGTGCTAGACGTGCGCAGGACATTACCTACGAGCAGTACTTC.

A remark on this clonotype: Germline and junction disagree at one end, which may indicate a read error. The chain has TRBV6-6 and TRBJ2-3; no firm D call. This CDR3 region has 13 residues. Germline CDR1 MNHNY, CDR2 SVGAGI (reference sequence). CDR3 residues: CASSPPGTETQYF. The CDR3 DNA follows: TGTGCCAGCAGTCCTCCGGGTACAGAGACGCAGTATTTT.

The CDR3, as DNA: TGTGCCAGCGGGAAGGGGGTCTACGAGCAGTACTTC. Its translation: CASGKGVYEQYF. The chain has TRBV9 and TRBJ2-7, with a weak D call TRBD1 (6 bases). This CDR3 has 12 amino acids. The germline V gene has CDR1 SGDLS and CDR2 YYNGEE. The V end lost 7 bases, the J end lost 3 bases, and 11 bases lay between the germline ends.

V usage is TRBV7-2 and J usage is TRBJ2-7; no reliable D call. Germline V CDR1 and CDR2: SGHTA, FQGNSA. V shed 1 base and J shed 0 bases, with 7 bases lying between them. The CDR3 is made up of 14 amino acids. CDR3 nucleotide sequence: TGTGCCAGCAGCTTAGACCCGGCCTCCTACGAGCAGTACTTC. Amino acids: CASSLDPASYEQYF.

In DNA, the CDR3 is TGCGCCAGCAGCTTGGGTTCAACCGGGACAGGGTTCGAGACCCAGTACTTC. Translation gives CASSLGSTGTGFETQYF. This sequence joins TRBV5-1 and TRBJ2-5, with 9 bases matching TRBD1. Germline lookup yields CDR1 SGHRS and CDR2 YFSETQ. V trimming: 0 bases; J trimming: 5 bases; junction bases outside the gene matches: 11. This CDR3 has 17 amino acids.

The chain combines TRBV7-2 with TRBJ2-1; 8 nucleotides align to TRBD2. The germline gives CDR1 SGHTA, CDR2 FQGNSA. The CDR3 has 15 residues. V shed 2 bases and J 4 bases; nucleotides not matched to a gene: 4. CDR3 coding DNA: TGTGCCAGCAGCTTATATGGCGGGAGGTACAATGAGCAGTTCTTC. Its translation is CASSLYGGRYNEQFF.

This chain links TRBV20-1 with TRBJ2-7; D may be TRBD1 (6 bases). The CDR3 contains 12 residues. The V and J ends lost 3 bases and 2 bases respectively, with 8 bases between them. Per germline, CDR1 DFQATT and CDR2 SNEGSKA (reference sequence). This chain's CDR3 is CSASRGPYEQYF. CDR3 sequence (DNA): TGCAGTGCTAGCAGGGGACCCTACGAGCAGTACTTC.

This clonotype was seen only a few times. The chain couples TRBV20-1 to TRBJ2-5; D gene uncertain. The V end was cut by 3 bases, the J end by 1 base, with 15 bases between. Germline V lookup: CDR1 DFQATT, CDR2 SNEGSKA (reference sequence). This CDR3 spans 15 amino acids. The CDR3 nucleotides are TGCAGTGCTAGTCAAGATCGGCTACCCCAAGAGACCCAGTACTTC. Its protein is CSASQDRLPQETQYF.

This clonotype was counted only a few times. CDR3 DNA sequence: TGCGCCAGCAGCCAAGATCTAGCTTCCCTGGTGACCCAGTACTTC. Residues: CASSQDLASLVTQYF. The chain is built from TRBV4-3 and TRBJ2-5; the D gene is possibly TRBD2 (5 bases). CDR1 and CDR2 from the germline V gene are LGHNA and YSLEER. The CDR3 loop spans 15 amino acids. Between the trimmed V and J ends, which lost 0 bases and 7 bases, there was a span of 15 bases.

The J gene is TRBJ2-3, the V gene TRBV5-4, with 9 nucleotides matching TRBD2. Germline V gene data show CDR1 as SGHNT and CDR2 as YYREEE (reference sequence). V shed 4 bases and J 1 base; nucleotides not matched to a gene: 7. The CDR3 covers 16 residues. DNA of the CDR3: TGTGCCAGCAGCCGCCCCGAGCGGGGGGGCACAGATACGCAGTATTTT. As protein: CASSRPERGGTDTQYF.

The rearrangement uses TRBV3-1 and TRBJ2-5; 8 bases line up with TRBD2. V shed 4 bases, J shed 4 bases, and the junction held 5 bases outside the gene matches. This CDR3 spans 14 amino acids. Germline V gene data show CDR1 as LGHDT and CDR2 as YNNKEL (reference sequence). The DNA of the CDR3 is TGTGCCAGCAGCCCGGGACTAGGATCAGAGACCCAGTACTTC. Amino acid sequence: CASSPGLGSETQYF.

A note on this clonotype: Relative to the germline gene, one junction end is altered; a read error may explain this. The V call is TRBV12-3 or TRBV12-4, the J call TRBJ1-6; D is undetermined. The CDR3 loop spans 14 amino acids. The CDR3 spells CASSLGLRNSPFHF. The DNA for the CDR3 is TGTGCCAGCAGTTTAGGTCTAAGAAATTCACCCTTCCACTTT.

This clonotype was seen more than once but under ten times. The chain has TRBV10-3 and TRBJ2-3; D is perhaps TRBD2 (6 bases). Germline values: CDR1 ENHRY, CDR2 SYGVKD. V shed 3 bases and J shed 0 bases, with 16 bases lying between them. This CDR3 comprises 17 residues. The CDR3 coding sequence is TGTGCCATCAGTGACCGGGGGAGAACCTCTAGCACAGATACGCAGTATTTT. It codes for CAISDRGRTSSTDTQYF.

This clonotype has ten or more counts. V gene TRBV7-9 combines with J gene TRBJ2-7; perhaps TRBD2 as D (5 bases). Germline assignment: CDR1 SEHNR and CDR2 FQNEAQ (reference sequence). V shed 3 bases and J shed 0 bases, with 9 bases lying between them. The CDR3 runs to 14 residues. CDR3 nucleotide sequence: TGTGCCAGCAGCTTCGGCGGGTTCTCCTACGAGCAGTACTTC. This codes for CASSFGGFSYEQYF.

The sample holds a few counts of this clonotype. The V and J genes are TRBV3-1 and TRBJ2-7; tentative D call: TRBD1 (6 bases). V was clipped by 5 bases and J by 6 bases, with 14 bases between them. This CDR3 comprises 13 residues. Germline CDR1 is LGHDT and CDR2 is YNNKEL (reference sequence). The CDR3 region has the DNA TGTGCCAGCAGCGCCCGGGACACGGCCGAGCAGTACTTC. It translates to CASSARDTAEQYF.